Listed below are T cell receptor beta chains from one sample, sequenced in a study of OX40 agonist ivuxolimab in advanced cancers. The data were produced by immunoSEQ multiplex PCR, yet TCRdb's version contains in-frame clones alone and is incomplete. The sample shows roughly 60,000 clones, approximately 90% of them seen only once. Sequences were derived from CD4+ or CD8+ T cells sorted from blood, sampled in a trial of the OX40 agonist ivuxolimab. All receptors derive from an adult with an advanced solid tumor such as melanoma, head and neck, liver or kidney cancer. The CDR3 runs from the conserved cysteine through the conserved F or W. The order of the fields is V gene, CDR3 protein.

TRBV11-3,CASSSPPGQGGLSGELFF
TRBV14,CASSPIARFHGYTF
TRBV28,CACTGAYNSPLHF
TRBV5-4,CASSLHSGSYNEQFF
TRBV18,CASSAQGHYEQYF
TRBV7-9,CASSSLGDKYSPLHF
TRBV19,CASSIVFQETQYF
TRBV11-2,CATSLRANYGYTF
TRBV5-1,CASSLSGDRSSPLHF
TRBV11-3,CASSLDAHNGAKNIQYF
TRBV7-3,CASSLTLGVNTGELFF
TRBV7-8,CASSLEGGSNQPQHF
TRBV5-1,CASSSGTARDYEQYF
TRBV5-5,CASSGTGAQPQHF
TRBV10-3,CAISDSMNTEAFF
TRBV7-3,CASSLQGAGDYNEQFF
TRBV6-5,CASSTPGQGPSPLHF
TRBV7-9,CASNGQGMNTEAFF
TRBV20-1,CSRKGRYGYTF
TRBV18,CASSPKPDSQEKLFF
TRBV11-2,CASSPPGRNYGYTF
TRBV6-1,CASSTGTGLAFF